Listed here is a single T cell receptor beta chain. The target of this receptor is not known. Nothing much larger sits one base from this clone, and base qualities are not available. From its cysteine to its phenylalanine, the CDR3 spans 15 amino acids. Only CDR3 DNA remains: 45 bases, in frame from the first base. The germline V gene (reference sequence) sets CDR1 to LGHDT and CDR2 to YNNKEL. V is clipped by 9 bases and J by 0 bases, and the sequence between their germline boundaries is 14 bases long. The data are from a study of control samples from healthy donors and cancer patients (dated by TCRdb to about 2020). Library construction relied on the immunoSEQ multiplex PCR assay. The table was pulled from immuneACCESS by TCRdb, which kept in-frame rearrangements only. Such tables lose some clones; where checked, under half of the loss comes from unresolved V genes, and the rest has no known cause. The sample table lists approximately 160,000 clones, about 91% of them with a count of one. The ten largest make up about 2.1% of the sample.

The chain joins TRBV3-1 (or the pseudogene TRBV3-2) to TRBJ1-4; the D gene is possibly TRBD1, with 5 bases matching. Sequencing was carried out using blood. This clonotype was obtained from a middle-aged woman in good health. In nucleotides, the sequence is TGTGCCAGTCGAAGTGGGGGAGCAACTAATGAAAAACTGTTTTTT. Its protein reads: CASRSGGATNEKLFF.